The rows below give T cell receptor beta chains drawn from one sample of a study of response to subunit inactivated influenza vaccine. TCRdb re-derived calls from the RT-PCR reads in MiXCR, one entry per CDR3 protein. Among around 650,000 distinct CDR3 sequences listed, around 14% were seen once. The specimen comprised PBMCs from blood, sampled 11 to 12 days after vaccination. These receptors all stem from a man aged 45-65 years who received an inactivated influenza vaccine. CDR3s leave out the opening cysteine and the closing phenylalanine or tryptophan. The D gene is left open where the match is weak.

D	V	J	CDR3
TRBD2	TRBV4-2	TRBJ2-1	ASSQENSGGGYNEQF
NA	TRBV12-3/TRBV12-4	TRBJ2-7	ASSATVYEQY
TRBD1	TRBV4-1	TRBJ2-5	ASRKNQGAAETQY
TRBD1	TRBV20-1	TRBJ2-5	SARDGGTGRSETQY
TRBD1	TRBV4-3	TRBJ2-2	ASSRDRGIGELF
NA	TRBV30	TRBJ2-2	AWRDFVGTGELF
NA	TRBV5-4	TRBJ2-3	ASSRGHSSTDTQY
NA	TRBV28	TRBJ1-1	ASRSTLKAF
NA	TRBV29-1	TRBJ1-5	SAVRRRGNQPQH
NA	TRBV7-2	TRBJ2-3	ASSLEVARDTQY
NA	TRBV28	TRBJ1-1	ASSSTGGSTEAF
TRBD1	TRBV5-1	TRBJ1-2	ASTSPDRGVDGYT
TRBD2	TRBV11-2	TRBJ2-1	ASSYNRLARDQF
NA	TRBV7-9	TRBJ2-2	ASKGRNTGELF
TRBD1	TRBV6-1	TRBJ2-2	ASSASGTALTGELF
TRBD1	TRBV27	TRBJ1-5	ASSPWYPRPGQGSNQPQH
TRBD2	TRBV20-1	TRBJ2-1	SAREAGVAYNEQF
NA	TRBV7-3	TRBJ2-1	ASSLTFFTTNNEQF
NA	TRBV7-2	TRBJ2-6	ASSLGQPTGANVLT
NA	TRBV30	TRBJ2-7	AWSVGWYEQY
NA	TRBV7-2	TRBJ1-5	ASSLQGMQPQH
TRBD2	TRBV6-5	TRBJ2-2	ASSYGGLAGMGTGELF
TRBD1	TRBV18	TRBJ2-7	ASSPLGTGFGHEQY
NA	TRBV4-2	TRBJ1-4	ASSQDSGDEKLF
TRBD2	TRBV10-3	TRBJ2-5	AISESGLASAGTQY
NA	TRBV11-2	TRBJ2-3	ASSLGVVNPSTDTQY
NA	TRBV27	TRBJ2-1	ASSLLGFQNGNEQF
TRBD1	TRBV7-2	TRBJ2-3	ASSLGQLRGDTQY
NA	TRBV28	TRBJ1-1	ASSFFDWGQNTEAF
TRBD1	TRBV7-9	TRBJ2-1	ASSYPGQGLYEQF
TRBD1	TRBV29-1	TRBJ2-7	SVSNGQASSYEQY
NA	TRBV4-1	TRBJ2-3	ASSQGGGLGAGESTDTQY
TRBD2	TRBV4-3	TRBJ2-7	ASSQGLAGGVYEQY
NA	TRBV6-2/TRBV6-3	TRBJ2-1	ASRQGALAIHNEQF
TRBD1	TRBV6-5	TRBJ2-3	ASSYRDRSTDTQY
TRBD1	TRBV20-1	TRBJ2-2	SATTGGVAGELF
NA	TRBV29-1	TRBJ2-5	SVGVRQETQY
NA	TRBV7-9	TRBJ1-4	ASRRSGKLF
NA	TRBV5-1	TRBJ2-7	ASSLSSGEYAYEQY
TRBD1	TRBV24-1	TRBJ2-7	ATSRTGGYEQY
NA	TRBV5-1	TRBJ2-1	ASSLFRNNEQF